These 12 T cell receptor beta chains share one sample of origin, sequenced in a study of regulatory T cells in long-lasting Graves disease. Time point of the sample: newly diagnosed GD, antithyroid drugs for less than 3 months. Researchers made the TCR library from RNA that was extracted from PBMCs. Arm-PCR of CDR3 regions with iRepertoire HTBI primers generated TCR beta libraries. TCRdb recomputed calls from the multiplex PCR reads with MiXCR, one row per CDR3 protein. The sample contains about 530,000 distinct CDR3 sequences, more than 15% of which appear only once. These data also formed part of another study, on T cells in Graves' hyperthyroidism and ophthalmopathy.

The starting material was peripheral blood mononuclear cells (PBMCs), obtained at new diagnosis, from a patient treated with antithyroid drugs. The receptors were sampled from a woman aged 35 to 60 with Graves disease.

The rearrangement joins TRBV12-3 or TRBV12-4 to TRBJ1-4; 8 bases are a match to TRBD1. Losses at the gene ends were 5 bases for V and 11 bases for J; bases not matched to a gene: 13. The CDR3 length is 15 residues. CDR3 nucleotides: TGTGCCAGCAGTCCTATGTCCAGGGGGCCCGAGAAACTGTTTTTT. Amino acids: CASSPMSRGPEKLFF.

This clonotype was counted at least ten times. The chain couples TRBV30 to TRBJ2-3; D perhaps matches TRBD2 (6 bases). CDR1 and CDR2 from the germline V gene are GTSNPN and SVGIG (reference sequence). Trimming shortened V by 5 bases and J by 2 bases, and 14 bases separated the two germline ends. There are 14 residues in the CDR3. The DNA for the CDR3 is TGTGCCTGGGGGGGGAGGAGGAACACAGATACGCAGTATTTT. Protein product: CAWGGRRNTDTQYF.

This clonotype was counted ten times or more. The chain is built from TRBV20-1 and TRBJ1-4; 8 bases map to TRBD1. Germline values: CDR1 DFQATT, CDR2 SNEGSKA (reference sequence). V trimming: 4 bases; J trimming: 8 bases; junction bases outside the gene matches: 6. The CDR3 has 13 amino acids. The CDR3 nucleotides read TGCAGTGCTACGACAGGGGAGTGGGAAAAACTGTTTTTT. This encodes CSATTGEWEKLFF.

This clonotype has ten or more counts. The chain employs TRBV5-1 and TRBJ1-2, with D unresolved. The CDR3 runs 16 residues. Germline V gene lookup returns CDR1 SGHRS and CDR2 YFSETQ. V was shortened by 0 bases and J by 3 bases, with 15 bases between the two germline ends. CDR3 residues: CASSLEGGATYYGYTF. The CDR3 nucleotides read TGCGCCAGCAGCTTGGAAGGAGGAGCAACCTACTATGGCTACACCTTC.

This sequence joins TRBV2 and TRBJ2-1, with 10 bases identical to TRBD2. Per the germline V gene, CDR1 is SNHLY and CDR2 is FYNNEI. There are 15 residues in the CDR3. Germline trimming cut 4 bases from V and 10 bases from J; bases unmatched to any gene: 10. CDR3 loop: CASSAPLAGAAEQFF. The CDR3 DNA sequence: TGTGCCAGCAGTGCCCCCCTAGCGGGAGCCGCCGAGCAGTTCTTC.

The table lists this clonotype with a few counts. The J gene is TRBJ1-1, the V gene TRBV6-5; D call uncertain. Germline V gene data show CDR1 as MNHEY and CDR2 as SVGAGI. This CDR3 comprises 18 residues. Trimming left V 0 bases short and J 5 bases short, with 22 bases between. CDR3 residues: CASSYSRGANWHPTEAFF. The CDR3 region has the DNA TGTGCCAGCAGTTACTCGCGGGGAGCAAATTGGCACCCGACTGAAGCTTTCTTT.

This clonotype was detected a few times. V is TRBV19 and J is TRBJ1-1, with D possibly matching TRBD1 (5 bases). V lost 7 bases to trimming and J lost 4 bases, with 16 bases between them. This CDR3 is built from 14 residues. Germline assignment: CDR1 LNHDA and CDR2 SQIVND (reference sequence). CDR3 protein: CASTQWGVGTEAFF. The CDR3 DNA reads TGTGCCAGTACCCAATGGGGGGTCGGCACTGAAGCTTTCTTT.

The sample holds many counts of this clonotype. The chain employs TRBV30 and TRBJ2-2; 7 bases map to TRBD1. Trimming took 4 bases from V and 1 from J; bases not matched to a gene: 6. Germline loops: CDR1 GTSNPN, CDR2 SVGIG (reference sequence). CDR3 length: 15 residues. The CDR3 sequence: CAWNRDSLNTGELFF. The CDR3 DNA is TGTGCCTGGAATAGGGACAGCCTGAACACCGGGGAGCTGTTTTTT.

Remarks on this clonotype: This may come from a read error, since a much larger clone is one base off. This rearrangement joins TRBV30 to TRBJ2-1, with 7 nucleotides matching TRBD1. The V segment lost 5 bases and the J segment 10 bases; nucleotides outside the gene matches: 11. This CDR3 has 13 residues. In germline, CDR1 is GTSNPN, CDR2 SVGIG (reference sequence). The CDR3 coding sequence is TGTGCCTGGGGACAGGATTCCTCCTACGAGCAGTTCTTC. It specifies CAWGQDSSYEQFF.

This clonotype was observed a few times. The CDR3, as DNA: TGCGCCAGCAGCCCTGACGGGGGAGGTGAAAAACTGTTTTTT. It yields the protein CASSPDGGGEKLFF. This chain links TRBV4-1 with TRBJ1-4, with D perhaps TRBD1 (5 bases). Deletions cut 4 bases from V and 7 bases from J, with 13 bases between. Per the germline V gene, CDR1 is MGHRA and CDR2 is YSYEKL. The CDR3 consists of 14 residues.

This clonotype was seen repeatedly, ten times or more. The chain couples TRBV7-3 to TRBJ1-1; the D is unclear. V dropped 3 bases and J dropped 1 base, with 6 bases sitting between them. This CDR3 region has 13 residues. From germline, CDR1 is SGHTA and CDR2 FQGTGA. CDR3: CASSFKTNTEAFF. In DNA form, the CDR3 reads TGTGCCAGCAGCTTTAAAACGAACACTGAAGCTTTCTTT.

This clonotype was recorded a few times. The V gene is TRBV4-1, the J gene TRBJ2-2; the D is unclear. Germline CDR1 reads MGHRA; CDR2 reads YSYEKL. With 1 base removed from V and 5 bases from J, the gap between germline ends came to 11 bases. The CDR3 is 15 residues long. The CDR3: CASSQGDLGTGELFF. The DNA of the CDR3 is TGCGCCAGCAGCCAAGGAGATTTGGGGACCGGGGAGCTGTTTTTT.